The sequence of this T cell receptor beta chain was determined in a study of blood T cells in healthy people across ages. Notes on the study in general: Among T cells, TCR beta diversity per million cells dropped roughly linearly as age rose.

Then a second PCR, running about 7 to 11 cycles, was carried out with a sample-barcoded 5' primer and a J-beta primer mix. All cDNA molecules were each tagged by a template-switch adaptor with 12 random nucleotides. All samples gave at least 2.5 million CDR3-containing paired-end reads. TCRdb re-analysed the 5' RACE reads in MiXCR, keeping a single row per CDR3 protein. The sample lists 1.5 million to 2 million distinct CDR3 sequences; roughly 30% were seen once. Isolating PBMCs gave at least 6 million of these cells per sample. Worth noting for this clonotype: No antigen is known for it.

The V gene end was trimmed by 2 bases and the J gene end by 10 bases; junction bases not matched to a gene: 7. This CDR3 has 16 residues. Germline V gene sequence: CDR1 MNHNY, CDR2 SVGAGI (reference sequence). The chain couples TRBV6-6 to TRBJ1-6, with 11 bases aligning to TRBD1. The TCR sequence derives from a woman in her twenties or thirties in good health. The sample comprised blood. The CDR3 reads CASSYAGTGGRSPLHF. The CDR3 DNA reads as TGTGCCAGCAGTTACGCCGGGACAGGGGGAAGGTCACCCCTCCACTTT.